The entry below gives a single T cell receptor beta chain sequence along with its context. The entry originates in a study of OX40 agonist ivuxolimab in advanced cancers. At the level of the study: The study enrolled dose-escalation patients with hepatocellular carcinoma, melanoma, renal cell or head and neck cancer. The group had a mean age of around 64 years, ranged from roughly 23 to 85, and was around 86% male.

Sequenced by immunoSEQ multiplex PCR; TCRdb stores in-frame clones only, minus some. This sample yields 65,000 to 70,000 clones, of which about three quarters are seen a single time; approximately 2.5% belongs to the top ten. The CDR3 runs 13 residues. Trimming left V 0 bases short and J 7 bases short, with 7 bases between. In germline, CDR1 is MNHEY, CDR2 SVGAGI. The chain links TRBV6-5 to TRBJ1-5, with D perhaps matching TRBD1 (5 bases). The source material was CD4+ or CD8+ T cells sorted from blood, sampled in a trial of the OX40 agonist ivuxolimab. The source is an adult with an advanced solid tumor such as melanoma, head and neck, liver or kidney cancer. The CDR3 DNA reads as TGTGCCAGCAGTTACTCCTGGGACCAGCCCCAGCATTTT. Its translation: CASSYSWDQPQHF.